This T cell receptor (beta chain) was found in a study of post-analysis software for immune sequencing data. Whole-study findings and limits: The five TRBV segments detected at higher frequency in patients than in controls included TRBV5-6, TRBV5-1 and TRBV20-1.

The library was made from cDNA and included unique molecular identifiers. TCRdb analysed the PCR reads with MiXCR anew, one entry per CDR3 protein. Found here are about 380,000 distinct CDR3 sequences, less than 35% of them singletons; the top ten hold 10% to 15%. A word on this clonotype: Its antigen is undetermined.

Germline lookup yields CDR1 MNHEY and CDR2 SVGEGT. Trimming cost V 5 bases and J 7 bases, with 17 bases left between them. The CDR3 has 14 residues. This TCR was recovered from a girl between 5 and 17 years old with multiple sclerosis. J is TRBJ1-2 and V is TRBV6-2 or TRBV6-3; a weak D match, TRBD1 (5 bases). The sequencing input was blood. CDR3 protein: CASSRGTTEPGYTF. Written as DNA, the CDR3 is TGTGCCAGCAGTAGGGGTACGACAGAGCCTGGCTACACCTTC.